The rows below give T cell receptor beta chains drawn from one sample of a study of T cell repertoires in cytomegalovirus infection. TCRdb independently ran MiXCR on the reads; one entry per CDR3 protein. The table has over 250,000 distinct CDR3 sequences, roughly 25% seen once. The sequenced sample was PBMCs. The receptors here all came from a human donor in good health (CMV status not recorded). Some clones in this sample may be carry-over from other donors' samples. Both conserved end residues are part of each CDR3. A D gene is named only where the DNA matches it firmly. Not all rows give a size; the values are once, few, many and, for expanded clones, a class.

j_call | clone_size | d_call | cdr3_length | v_call | cdr3_nt | cdr3_aa
TRBJ1-5 | NA | NA | 14 | TRBV7-2 | TGTGTCAGCAGCTTACGGGACACGTATCAGCCCCAGCATTTT | CVSSLRDTYQPQHF
TRBJ1-1 | few | NA | 13 | TRBV5-1 | TGCGCCAGCAGCTTGGATCTCCAGGATGAAGCTTTCTTT | CASSLDLQDEAFF
TRBJ2-3 | NA | NA | 17 | TRBV27 | TGTGCCAGCAGTTTCCCTGGGAGCCCAATGGGGGGAGATACGCAGTATTTT | CASSFPGSPMGGDTQYF
TRBJ1-5 | few | NA | 16 | TRBV10-2 | TGCGCCAGCAGTTGGGGTCGCCTTAATAGCAATCAGCCCCAGCATTTT | CASSWGRLNSNQPQHF
TRBJ2-2 | few | NA | 15 | TRBV27 | TGTGCCAGCAGTTTAATCCTAGCGTTCGACGGGGAGCTGTTTTTT | CASSLILAFDGELFF
TRBJ2-4 | few | NA | 10 | TRBV2 | TGTGCCAGCGACGGCCCCGCTCTCCACTTC | CASDGPALHF
TRBJ1-2 | NA | NA | 15 | TRBV28 | TGTGCCAGCAGTAACTACAGGAGGCTTAACTATGGCTACACCTTC | CASSNYRRLNYGYTF
TRBJ2-2 | NA | NA | 13 | TRBV6-6 | TGTGCCAGCAGTTACTCGATCGTAGGGGAGCTGTTTTTT | CASSYSIVGELFF
TRBJ1-2 | NA | NA | 11 | TRBV7-2 | TGTGCCAGCAGCCCCCGGGATGGCTACACCTTC | CASSPRDGYTF
TRBJ2-1 | many | TRBD2 | 15 | TRBV11-3 | TGTGCCAGCAGCCTTCCCGGGACTAGCGGGAATGAGCAGTTCTTC | CASSLPGTSGNEQFF
TRBJ1-2 | once | TRBD1 | 15 | TRBV12-3/TRBV12-4 | TGTGCCAGCAGTTCCGCCCCAGGGGGCGGCGGTGGCTACACCTTC | CASSSAPGGGGGYTF
TRBJ1-1 | NA | NA | 13 | TRBV10-3 | TGTGCCATTCAGGGGAACCCGAACACTGAAGCTTTCTTT | CAIQGNPNTEAFF
TRBJ1-2 | many | NA | 18 | TRBV12-3/TRBV12-4 | TGTGCCAGCAGTCCGCGGCTAGAGTTAGGGACTGGTAACTATGGCTACACCTTC | CASSPRLELGTGNYGYTF
TRBJ1-2 | many | TRBD1 | 17 | TRBV4-1 | TGCGCCAGCAGCCCGCAGACAGGGCCTATAGCTAACTATGGCTACACCTTC | CASSPQTGPIANYGYTF
TRBJ1-1 | few | NA | 13 | TRBV7-9 | TGTGCCAGCAGCCCAAACCGTGGGACTGAAGCTTTCTTT | CASSPNRGTEAFF
TRBJ2-7 | few | NA | 11 | TRBV29-1 | TGCAGCGTCCCTGGCGGATCCGAGCAGTACTTC | CSVPGGSEQYF
TRBJ2-7 | NA | TRBD1 | 15 | TRBV6-5 | TGTGCCAGCAGTTACTCGGAAGGGGGCCTTTACGAGCAGTACTTC | CASSYSEGGLYEQYF
TRBJ1-1 | NA | TRBD1 | 14 | TRBV2 | TGTGCCAGCAGAGCCGGGACAGAAAACACTGAAGCTTTCTTT | CASRAGTENTEAFF
TRBJ1-3 | few | NA | 14 | TRBV20-1 | TGCAGTGCTTCTGAAAGGGCGAGAGGAAACACCATATATTTT | CSASERARGNTIYF
TRBJ2-1 | few | TRBD2 | 17 | TRBV10-3 | TGTGCCATCAGTGACCGACCTCTAGCGGGGGGCTACAATGAGCAGTTCTTC | CAISDRPLAGGYNEQFF
TRBJ2-7 | NA | NA | 14 | TRBV5-4 | TGTGCCAGCAGCTTGCGGCAGGGGATTTACGAGCAGTACTTC | CASSLRQGIYEQYF
TRBJ2-1 | NA | NA | 16 | TRBV29-1 | TGCAGCGTTGAAGGCGGAGAGGCGGGGTCCTACAATGAGCAGTTCTTC | CSVEGGEAGSYNEQFF
TRBJ2-7 | few | NA | 16 | TRBV7-6 | TGTGCCAGCAGCGCATACTCCGGGACCACCTCCTACGAGCAGTACTTC | CASSAYSGTTSYEQYF
TRBJ1-4 | few | NA | 16 | TRBV7-9 | TGTGCCAGCAGCTTCTGGTTATCGGCGGGTAATGAAAAACTGTTTTTT | CASSFWLSAGNEKLFF
TRBJ2-5 | many | NA | 11 | TRBV29-1 | TGCAGCGTTCGACCCCAAGAGACCCAGTACTTC | CSVRPQETQYF
TRBJ2-7 | NA | NA | 16 | TRBV10-3 | TGTGCCATCAGTGAGTCGAGAGTAGACCTCTCCTACGAGCAGTACTTC | CAISESRVDLSYEQYF
TRBJ2-1 | few | NA | 11 | TRBV29-1 | TGCAGCGCGAGGATGGATCTTGAGCAGTTCTTC | CSARMDLEQFF
TRBJ2-5 | NA | NA | 17 | TRBV28 | TGTGCCAGCAGTTCTACCCATGCCGGGATCCCAAAAGAGACCCAGTACTTC | CASSSTHAGIPKETQYF
TRBJ1-5 | few | NA | 15 | TRBV12-3/TRBV12-4 | TGTGCCAGCAGTTTATCAGGGCACGGCAATCAGCCCCAGCATTTT | CASSLSGHGNQPQHF
TRBJ1-1 | many | NA | 13 | TRBV12-3/TRBV12-4 | TGTGCCAGCAGTCACGGGGTGAACACTGAAGCTTTCTTT | CASSHGVNTEAFF
TRBJ1-5 | NA | NA | 13 | TRBV20-1 | TGCAGTGCTAGAGGGGTACCCAATCAGCCCCAGCATTTT | CSARGVPNQPQHF
TRBJ2-3 | NA | TRBD2 | 15 | TRBV27 | TGTGCCAGCATACCCGGGACTAGCGGGAGCAATACGCAGTATTTT | CASIPGTSGSNTQYF
TRBJ2-1 | once | TRBD2 | 15 | TRBV20-1 | TGCAGTGCTAGAGATCCGGGGGGGGCTGGCAATGAGCAGTTCTTC | CSARDPGGAGNEQFF
TRBJ2-1 | many | TRBD2 | 17 | TRBV7-9 | TGTGCCAGCAGCTTAATGGGACTAGCGAACTCCTACAATGAGCAGTTCTTC | CASSLMGLANSYNEQFF
TRBJ2-3 | many | NA | 13 | TRBV7-3 | TGTGCCAGCAGCTCCCGACCCGCAGATACGCAGTATTTT | CASSSRPADTQYF
TRBJ2-1 | many | NA | 12 | TRBV27 | TGTGCCAGCAGTATATTGGGCAATGAGCAGTTCTTC | CASSILGNEQFF
TRBJ2-7 | NA | TRBD1 | 16 | TRBV4-1 | TGCGCCAGCAGCCAAACTCCGGGACAGGGTGTCCACGAGCAGTACTTC | CASSQTPGQGVHEQYF
TRBJ2-7 | NA | TRBD2 | 15 | TRBV28 | TGTGCCAGCAGTGCCATGGCGGGGAGGGAAAACGAGCAGTACTTC | CASSAMAGRENEQYF
TRBJ2-5 | many | TRBD2 | 16 | TRBV7-6 | TGTGCCAGCAGTTCACTAGCGGGAGGGCCCTCTGAGACCCAGTACTTC | CASSSLAGGPSETQYF
TRBJ1-2 | NA | TRBD1 | 14 | TRBV29-1 | TGCAGCGTTGAAAAGGGACAGGCGGGCTATGGCTACACCTTC | CSVEKGQAGYGYTF
TRBJ1-4 | NA | NA | 11 | TRBV6-2/TRBV6-3 | TGTGCCAGCGGCTTGCCAGAAAAACTGTTTTTT | CASGLPEKLFF
TRBJ2-1 | NA | TRBD2 | 16 | TRBV7-9 | TGTGCCAGCAGCTCAGAAAGCGGGAGCTCCTACAATGAGCAGTTCTTC | CASSSESGSSYNEQFF
TRBJ2-4 | few | NA | 16 | TRBV28 | TGTGCCAGCGCCGCTTGGGACCCCGCGACCAAAAACATTCAGTACTTC | CASAAWDPATKNIQYF
TRBJ1-5 | NA | NA | 14 | TRBV3-1 | TGTGCCAGCAGCCAAGAAGGTACCGGACAGCCCCAGCATTTT | CASSQEGTGQPQHF
TRBJ2-1 | NA | NA | 16 | TRBV6-2/TRBV6-3 | TGTGCCAGCAGGGAATCCGGGACTTCCAAGGGGAATGAGCAGTTCTTC | CASRESGTSKGNEQFF
TRBJ2-1 | many | TRBD2 | 18 | TRBV7-2 | TGTGCCAGCAGCCCCCGGGGGCTAGCGGGGGGTGCCTACAATGAGCAGTTCTTC | CASSPRGLAGGAYNEQFF
TRBJ1-2 | NA | NA | 15 | TRBV20-1 | TGCAGTGCTAGAGTTGTCAGCAGGAATTACTATGGCTACACCTTC | CSARVVSRNYYGYTF
TRBJ2-3 | NA | NA | 12 | TRBV29-1 | TGCAGCGTATCTAGGGAAGGAGATACGCAGTATTTT | CSVSREGDTQYF
TRBJ2-5 | many | NA | 17 | TRBV7-2 | TGTGCCAGCAGCCCATTCCCCAGAGGGGACCCCCGGGAGACCCAGTACTTC | CASSPFPRGDPRETQYF
TRBJ2-3 | many | NA | 13 | TRBV7-9 | TGTGCCAGCAGCGAATCCCAATCAGATACGCAGTATTTT | CASSESQSDTQYF
TRBJ1-2 | NA | NA | 11 | TRBV30 | TGTGCCTGGAGTGACGACTATGGCTACACCTTC | CAWSDDYGYTF
TRBJ1-5 | few | NA | 15 | TRBV6-2/TRBV6-3 | TGTGCCAGCAGCTTACAAAATACAGGAAATCAGCCCCAGCATTTT | CASSLQNTGNQPQHF
TRBJ2-1 | NA | TRBD2 | 16 | TRBV5-4 | TGTGCCAGCAGCCGGCAGGGGACTAGCGGGAGTCACGAGCAGTTCTTC | CASSRQGTSGSHEQFF
TRBJ1-3 | few | TRBD1 | 13 | TRBV11-2 | TGTGCCAGCAGTCCGACAGGGCGAAACACCATATATTTT | CASSPTGRNTIYF
TRBJ2-7 | NA | TRBD1 | 16 | TRBV5-1 | TGCGCCAGCAGCGACGGATCCGGGACAGCTTCCTACGAGCAGTACTTC | CASSDGSGTASYEQYF